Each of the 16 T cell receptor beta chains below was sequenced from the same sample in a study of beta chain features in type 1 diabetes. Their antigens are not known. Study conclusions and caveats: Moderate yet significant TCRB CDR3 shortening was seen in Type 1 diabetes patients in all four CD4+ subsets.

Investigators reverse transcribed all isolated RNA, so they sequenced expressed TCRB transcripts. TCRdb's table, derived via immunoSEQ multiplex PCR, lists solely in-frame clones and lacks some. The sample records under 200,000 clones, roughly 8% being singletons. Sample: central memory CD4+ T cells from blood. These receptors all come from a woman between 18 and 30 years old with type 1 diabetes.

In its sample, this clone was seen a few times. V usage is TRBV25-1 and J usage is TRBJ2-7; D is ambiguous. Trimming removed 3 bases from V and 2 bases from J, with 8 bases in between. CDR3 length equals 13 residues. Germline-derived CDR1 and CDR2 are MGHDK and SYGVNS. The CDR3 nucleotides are TGTGCCAGCAGTGAGGCGACAACCTACGAGCAGTACTTC. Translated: CASSEATTYEQYF.

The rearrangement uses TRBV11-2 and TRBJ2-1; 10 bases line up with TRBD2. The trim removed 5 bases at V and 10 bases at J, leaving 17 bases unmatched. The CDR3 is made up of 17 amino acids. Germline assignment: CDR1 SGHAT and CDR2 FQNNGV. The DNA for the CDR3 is TGTGCCAGCAGCCGCGCTCCGGGGCTAGCGGGGGTTAGAGAGCAGTTCTTC. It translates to CASSRAPGLAGVREQFF.

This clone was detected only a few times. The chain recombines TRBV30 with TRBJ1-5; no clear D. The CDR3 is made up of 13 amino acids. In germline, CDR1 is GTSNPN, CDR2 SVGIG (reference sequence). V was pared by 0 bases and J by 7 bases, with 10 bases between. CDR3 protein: CAWSVQREQPQHF. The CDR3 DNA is TGTGCCTGGAGTGTCCAGAGGGAGCAGCCCCAGCATTTT.

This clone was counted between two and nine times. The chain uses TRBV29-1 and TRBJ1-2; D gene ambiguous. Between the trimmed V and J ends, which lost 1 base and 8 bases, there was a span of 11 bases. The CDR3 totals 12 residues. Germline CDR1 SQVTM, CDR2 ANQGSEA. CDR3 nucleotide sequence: TGCAGCGTTGAAGGACATTCGTTGGGCTACACCTTC. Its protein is CSVEGHSLGYTF.

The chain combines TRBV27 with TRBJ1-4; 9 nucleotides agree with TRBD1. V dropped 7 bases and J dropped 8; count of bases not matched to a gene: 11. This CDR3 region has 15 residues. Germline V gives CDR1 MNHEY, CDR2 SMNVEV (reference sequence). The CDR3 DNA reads TGTGCCAGCAAGGGACAGGGAAGATCGCGGGAAAAACTGTTTTTT. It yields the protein CASKGQGRSREKLFF.

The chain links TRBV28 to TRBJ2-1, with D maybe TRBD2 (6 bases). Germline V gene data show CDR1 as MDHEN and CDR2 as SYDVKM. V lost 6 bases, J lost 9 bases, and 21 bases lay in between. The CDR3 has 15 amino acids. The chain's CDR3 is CASRSAAGSLGEQFF. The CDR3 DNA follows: TGTGCCAGCAGGTCTGCAGCCGGGAGCCTGGGTGAGCAGTTCTTC.

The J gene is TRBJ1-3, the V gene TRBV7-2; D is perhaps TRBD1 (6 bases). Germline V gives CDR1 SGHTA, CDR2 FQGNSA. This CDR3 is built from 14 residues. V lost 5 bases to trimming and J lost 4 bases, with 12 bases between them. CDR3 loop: CASSKPGEGNTIYF. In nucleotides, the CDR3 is TGTGCCAGCAGCAAACCAGGGGAAGGAAACACCATATATTTT.

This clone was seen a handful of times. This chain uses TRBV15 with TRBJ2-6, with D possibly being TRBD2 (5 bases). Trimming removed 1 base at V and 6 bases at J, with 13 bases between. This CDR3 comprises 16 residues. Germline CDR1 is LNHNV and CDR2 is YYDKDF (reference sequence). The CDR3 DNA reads TGTGCCACCAGCAGAGGGGGAGCCGCGAAGGCCAACGTCCTGACTTTC. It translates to CATSRGGAAKANVLTF.

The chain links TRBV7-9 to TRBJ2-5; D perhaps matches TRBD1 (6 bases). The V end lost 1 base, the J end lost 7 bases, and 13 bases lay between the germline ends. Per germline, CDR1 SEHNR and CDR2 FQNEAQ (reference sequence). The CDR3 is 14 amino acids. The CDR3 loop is CASSLEGIGGTQYF. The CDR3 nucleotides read TGTGCCAGCAGCTTAGAAGGCATAGGGGGGACCCAGTACTTC.

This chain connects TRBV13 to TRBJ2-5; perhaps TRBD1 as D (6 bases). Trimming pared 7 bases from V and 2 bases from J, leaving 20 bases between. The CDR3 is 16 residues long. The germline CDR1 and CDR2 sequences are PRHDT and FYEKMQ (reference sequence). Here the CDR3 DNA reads TGTGCCAGCACCCAAGCCCAGGGGTCAACTCAAGAGACCCAGTACTTC. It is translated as CASTQAQGSTQETQYF.

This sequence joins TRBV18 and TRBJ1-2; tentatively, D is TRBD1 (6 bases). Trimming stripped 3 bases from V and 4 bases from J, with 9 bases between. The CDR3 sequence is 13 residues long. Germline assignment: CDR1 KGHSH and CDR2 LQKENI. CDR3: CASSPDSSYGYTF. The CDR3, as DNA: TGTGCCAGCTCACCGGACAGTAGCTATGGCTACACCTTC.

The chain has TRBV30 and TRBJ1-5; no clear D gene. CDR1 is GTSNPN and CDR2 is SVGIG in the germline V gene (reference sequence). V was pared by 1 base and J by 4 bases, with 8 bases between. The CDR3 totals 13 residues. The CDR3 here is CAWSGTLNQPQHF. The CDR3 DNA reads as TGTGCCTGGAGTGGGACTTTAAATCAGCCCCAGCATTTT.

CDR3 amino acids: CASRRQGGYGYTF. The DNA for the CDR3 is TGTGCCAGCAGAAGGCAGGGGGGCTATGGCTACACCTTC. V is TRBV5-6 and J is TRBJ1-2, with 7 bases fitting TRBD1. V trimming: 5 bases; J trimming: 4 bases; junction bases outside the gene matches: 5. CDR1 SGHDT and CDR2 YYEEEE come from the germline V gene. This CDR3 is 13 amino acids long.

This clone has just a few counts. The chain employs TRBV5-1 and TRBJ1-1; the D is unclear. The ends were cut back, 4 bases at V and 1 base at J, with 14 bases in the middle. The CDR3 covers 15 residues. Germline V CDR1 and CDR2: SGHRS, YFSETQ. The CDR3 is CASSPGGSQNTEAFF. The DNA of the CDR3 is TGCGCCAGCAGCCCAGGTGGCAGCCAGAACACTGAAGCTTTCTTT.

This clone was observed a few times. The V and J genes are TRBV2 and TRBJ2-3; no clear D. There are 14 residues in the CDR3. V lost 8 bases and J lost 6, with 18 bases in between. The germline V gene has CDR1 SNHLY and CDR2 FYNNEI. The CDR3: CASGRSREMDTQYF. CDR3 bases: TGTGCCAGCGGCCGGAGCCGAGAGATGGATACGCAGTATTTT.

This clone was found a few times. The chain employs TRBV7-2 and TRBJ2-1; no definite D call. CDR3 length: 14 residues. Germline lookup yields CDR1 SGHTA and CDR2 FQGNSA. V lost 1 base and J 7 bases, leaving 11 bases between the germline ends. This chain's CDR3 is CASSLVSVRNEQFF. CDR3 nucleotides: TGTGCCAGCAGCTTAGTCTCAGTAAGAAATGAGCAGTTCTTC.